The 22 T cell receptor beta chains presented below share a single source sample, sequenced in a study of T cells in Graves' hyperthyroidism and ophthalmopathy. Researchers took RNA transcripts and amplified the TCR beta CDR3 regions from them. With the HTBI primer set, the TCR CDR3 went through a first round of RT-PCR. TCRdb re-analysed the multiplex PCR reads in MiXCR, keeping a single row per CDR3 protein. The sample gives 450,000 to 650,000 distinct CDR3 sequences, roughly 20% of which show up once; around 27% is in the top ten. What was sequenced was blood. Receptor source: a man between 18 and 29 years old with Graves' hyperthyroidism.

The table lists this clonotype with many counts. V is TRBV20-1 and J is TRBJ2-5; D is uncertain. The CDR3 has 12 amino acids. Trimming left V 5 bases short and J 2 bases short, with 9 bases between. Germline CDR1 DFQATT, CDR2 SNEGSKA (reference sequence). For the CDR3, the DNA is TGCAGTGCTCTCAGAGGTCAAGAGACCCAGTACTTC. It encodes CSALRGQETQYF.

This clonotype occurred many times. This sequence joins TRBV30 and TRBJ2-5, with D uncertain. The germline V and J ends were trimmed by 4 bases and 7 bases, with 19 bases remaining between them. CDR3 length equals 14 residues. Germline values: CDR1 GTSNPN, CDR2 SVGIG (reference sequence). CDR3 in DNA: TGTGCCTGGACTCTCTCGAGGTCTGGTGGGACCCAGTACTTC. This gives the protein CAWTLSRSGGTQYF.

The CDR3 reads CASIQRGPHPGELFF. The CDR3 nucleotides read TGTGCCAGCATCCAGCGAGGCCCCCACCCCGGGGAGCTGTTTTTT. The genes are TRBV28 and TRBJ2-2; D ambiguous. The CDR3 has 15 amino acids. The germline V gene encodes CDR1 MDHEN and CDR2 SYDVKM. V was cut by 7 bases and J by 6 bases, with 18 bases left in between.

This rearrangement joins TRBV10-2 to TRBJ1-5; no definite D call. CDR1 is WSHSY and CDR2 is SAAADI in the germline V gene. The CDR3 is 13 residues long. V gave up 3 bases and J gave up 2 bases, with 5 bases separating them. The CDR3 DNA is TGCGCCAGCAGTGACCCTGGCAATCAGCCCCAGCATTTT. Its translation is CASSDPGNQPQHF.

Many counts were recorded for this clonotype. V and J are TRBV20-1 and TRBJ2-5; 12 bases are a match to TRBD2. CDR1 and CDR2 (germline): DFQATT, SNEGSKA (reference sequence). Trimming removed 5 bases from V and 1 base from J; junction bases left unmatched: 5. The CDR3 is 15 amino acids. CDR3 coding DNA: TGCAGTGCTCCTCGGACTAGCGGGGTCCAAGAGACCCAGTACTTC. It translates to CSAPRTSGVQETQYF.

This clonotype was seen ten or more times. The rearrangement links TRBV6-1 to TRBJ2-2; 11 bases align to TRBD2. V was clipped by 4 bases and J by 4 bases; unmatched bases: 5. CDR1 is MNHNS and CDR2 is SASEGT in the germline V gene. The CDR3 spans 16 residues. CDR3 DNA: TGTGCCAGCAGTGGTCTAGCGGGGGGTTCCACCGGGGAGCTGTTTTTT. It yields the protein CASSGLAGGSTGELFF.

This clonotype was seen more than once but under ten times. The gene calls are TRBV5-1 and TRBJ2-2; TRBD1 matches at 8 bases. V trimming: 5 bases; J trimming: 4 bases; junction bases outside the gene matches: 7. The V gene's germline CDR1 is SGHRS and CDR2 YFSETQ. The CDR3 is 15 amino acids. The CDR3 region is CASRVWTGPTGELFF. The CDR3 DNA reads TGCGCCAGCAGAGTCTGGACAGGGCCCACCGGGGAGCTGTTTTTT.

This clonotype occurred many times. The chain carries TRBV28 and TRBJ2-5, with no clear D. Trimming left V 5 bases short and J 2 bases short, with 6 bases between. Germline V gene data show CDR1 as MDHEN and CDR2 as SYDVKM. The CDR3 runs to 12 residues. The CDR3 DNA sequence: TGTGCCAGCAGTACAGCTCAAGAGACCCAGTACTTC. It encodes CASSTAQETQYF.

J is TRBJ2-7 and V is TRBV4-1; TRBD1 agrees at 9 bases. Germline V lookup: CDR1 MGHRA, CDR2 YSYEKL. The CDR3 is 16 residues long. V was clipped by 3 bases and J by 5 bases; unmatched bases: 11. The CDR3 nucleotides are TGCGCCAGCAGCCAGGCCCCCGGGACAGGGAAGAACGAGCAGTACTTC. Its translation: CASSQAPGTGKNEQYF.

This clonotype appeared a few times. The CDR3 loop reads CASSYGTGRNSPLHF. The CDR3 nucleotides read TGTGCCAGCAGTTACGGGACAGGGAGGAATTCACCCCTCCACTTT. The V gene is TRBV6-5, the J gene TRBJ1-6; 9 nucleotides agree with TRBD1. CDR3 size: 15 residues. Trimming at V came to 2 bases and at J to 7 bases, leaving 3 bases not matched to a gene. Germline CDR1 reads MNHEY; CDR2 reads SVGAGI.

The sample holds many counts of this clonotype. The rearrangement joins TRBV9 to TRBJ2-5; TRBD1 matches at 10 bases. The CDR3 covers 15 residues. Trimming at V came to 2 bases and at J to 4 bases, leaving 5 bases not matched to a gene. Germline CDR1 and CDR2: SGDLS and YYNGEE. CDR3 residues: CASSVTDRGRETQYF. DNA for the CDR3: TGTGCCAGCAGCGTCACGGACAGGGGGAGAGAGACCCAGTACTTC.

V gene TRBV6-2 or TRBV6-3 combines with J gene TRBJ2-7; 13 nucleotides align to TRBD2. The germline CDR1 and CDR2 sequences are MNHEY and SVGEGT. J was trimmed by 3 bases and V by 2 bases; bases with no gene match: 7. The CDR3 covers 17 residues. CDR3 nucleotides: TGTGCCAGCAGTTACAGGACTAGCGGGAGTGGTATCTACGAGCAGTACTTC. Its translation: CASSYRTSGSGIYEQYF.

This chain joins TRBV6-2 or TRBV6-3 and TRBJ2-7; D is unclear. Trimming stripped 3 bases from V and 5 bases from J, with 11 bases between. Germline V gene data show CDR1 as MNHEY and CDR2 as SVGEGT. This CDR3 comprises 13 residues. The CDR3 DNA follows: TGTGCCAGCAGTTATTTGAGTTGGCACGAGCAGTACTTC. Amino acids: CASSYLSWHEQYF.

In this sample, this clonotype turned up many times. V is TRBV6-5 and J is TRBJ1-1; D perhaps matches TRBD1 (5 bases). Germline lookup yields CDR1 MNHEY and CDR2 SVGAGI. The CDR3 contains 15 residues. V dropped 8 bases and J dropped 7 bases, with 23 bases sitting between them. The CDR3 nucleotides read TGTGCCAGCTCTAGAGAAGGGCCGGGCAGGGATGAAGCTTTCTTT. Translated, it gives CASSREGPGRDEAFF.

This clonotype has at least ten counts. The J gene is TRBJ2-7, the V gene TRBV28; 11 bases line up with TRBD2. Germline assignment: CDR1 MDHEN and CDR2 SYDVKM. The J segment lost 1 base and the V segment lost 6 bases, leaving 8 bases of the junction unmatched. The CDR3 totals 16 residues. The CDR3 spells CASRPGGLADSYEQYF. The CDR3 nucleotides are TGTGCCAGCAGGCCGGGGGGACTAGCGGATTCCTACGAGCAGTACTTC.

This clonotype came up many times. The V call is TRBV2, the J call TRBJ2-5; D unresolved. Trimming removed 6 bases at V and 4 bases at J, with 12 bases between. CDR1 is SNHLY and CDR2 is FYNNEI in the germline V gene. The CDR3 runs 13 residues. The CDR3 nucleotides are TGTGCCAGCAGCGGCCCAGGCGGAGAGACCCAGTACTTC. It is translated as CASSGPGGETQYF. The full variable domain, rest sourced from reference TRBV2 and TRBJ2-5, is EPEVTQTPSHQVTQMGQEVILRCVPISNHLYFYWYRQILGQKVEFLVSFYNNEISEKSEIFDDQFSVERPDGSNFTLKIRSTKLEDSAMYFCASSGPGGETQYFGPGTRLLVL.

This clonotype was found many times. This sequence joins TRBV5-1 and TRBJ1-1; D gene uncertain. This CDR3 comprises 13 residues. Trimming cost V 1 base and J 3 bases, with 7 bases left between them. The V gene's germline CDR1 is SGHRS and CDR2 YFSETQ. The CDR3 reads CASSLTSYTEAFF. Written as DNA, the CDR3 is TGCGCCAGCAGCTTGACGTCCTACACTGAAGCTTTCTTT.

This rearrangement joins TRBV28 to TRBJ1-5; D is possibly TRBD1 (6 bases). Germline V lookup: CDR1 MDHEN, CDR2 SYDVKM. This CDR3 is built from 14 residues. V was shortened by 4 bases and J by 6 bases, with 13 bases between the two germline ends. CDR3 DNA sequence: TGTGCCAGCAGTTCACACAGGGTAGCTCAGCCCCAGCATTTT. Protein sequence: CASSSHRVAQPQHF.

The genes are TRBV6-5 and TRBJ2-7; weak D call: TRBD2 (6 bases). The CDR3 has 14 residues. CDR1 and CDR2 from the germline V gene are MNHEY and SVGAGI. V lost 0 bases and J 2 bases, leaving 8 bases between the germline ends. CDR3 loop: CASSYSREPYEQYF. The CDR3 nucleotides are TGTGCCAGCAGTTACTCGCGGGAACCCTACGAGCAGTACTTC.

This clonotype was seen at least ten times. The chain employs TRBV7-9 and TRBJ2-5; D gene ambiguous. Germline values: CDR1 SEHNR, CDR2 FQNEAQ (reference sequence). This CDR3 contains 14 residues. Trimming stripped 1 base from V and 7 bases from J, with 13 bases between. The CDR3 DNA reads as TGTGCCAGCAGCTTAGTGGCTCGACTCGCGACCCAGTACTTC. It encodes CASSLVARLATQYF.

The V and J genes are TRBV7-2 and TRBJ2-2, with D perhaps matching TRBD2 (5 bases). Trimming took off 6 bases at V and 0 bases at J, with 14 bases between the two ends. The CDR3 has 16 residues. Germline-derived CDR1 and CDR2 are SGHTA and FQGNSA. CDR3 sequence reads: CASSYRTFANTGELFF. The CDR3 DNA is TGTGCCAGCAGTTACCGGACTTTCGCGAACACCGGGGAGCTGTTTTTT.

This clonotype was detected ten times or more. The V gene is TRBV19, the J gene TRBJ2-7; D unresolved. Germline CDR1 reads LNHDA; CDR2 reads SQIVND (reference sequence). Trimming removed 5 bases at V and 0 bases at J, with 11 bases between. This CDR3 spans 14 amino acids. Here the CDR3 reads CASSVSLDSYEQYF. The CDR3 nucleotides are TGTGCCAGTAGTGTCTCCTTGGACTCCTACGAGCAGTACTTC.